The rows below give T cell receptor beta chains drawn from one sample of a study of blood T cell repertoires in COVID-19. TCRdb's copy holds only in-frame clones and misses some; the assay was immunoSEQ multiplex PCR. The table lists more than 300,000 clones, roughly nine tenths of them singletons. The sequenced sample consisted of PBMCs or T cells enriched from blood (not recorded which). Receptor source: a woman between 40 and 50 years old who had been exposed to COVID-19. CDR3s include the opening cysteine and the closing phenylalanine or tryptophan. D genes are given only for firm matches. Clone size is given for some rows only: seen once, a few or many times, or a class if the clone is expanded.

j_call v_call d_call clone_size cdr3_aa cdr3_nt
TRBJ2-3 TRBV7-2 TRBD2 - CASSPLRAGGRDTQYF TGTGCCAGCAGCCCCCTGCGCGCGGGGGGCCGAGATACGCAGTATTTT
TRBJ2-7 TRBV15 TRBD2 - CATSTSGSLHEQYF TGTGCCACCAGCACCAGCGGGAGTCTTCACGAGCAGTACTTC
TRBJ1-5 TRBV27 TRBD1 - CASSFRGDQPQHF TGTGCCAGCAGCTTCAGGGGGGATCAGCCCCAGCATTTT
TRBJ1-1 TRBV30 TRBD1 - CAWGGQGVWAFF TGTGCCTGGGGGGGACAGGGCGTTTGGGCTTTCTTT
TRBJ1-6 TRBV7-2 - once CASSLMGSQGNSPLHF TGTGCCAGCAGCTTAATGGGGTCCCAGGGAAATTCACCCCTCCACTTT
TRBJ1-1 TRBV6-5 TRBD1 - CASRGGRIDDTEAFF TGTGCCAGCAGAGGGGGCCGTATCGACGACACTGAAGCTTTCTTT
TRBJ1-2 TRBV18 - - CASSRTEGDGYTF TGTGCCAGCTCACGTACGGAAGGGGATGGCTACACCTTC
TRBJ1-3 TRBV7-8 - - CASSTHRVDTIYF TGTGCCAGCAGCACTCACAGGGTTGACACCATATATTTT
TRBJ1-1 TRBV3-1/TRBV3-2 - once CASSQTEGGRDTEAFF TGTGCCAGCAGCCAGACCGAGGGGGGGAGGGACACTGAAGCTTTCTTT
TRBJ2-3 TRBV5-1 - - CASSLLQGPDTQYF TGCGCCAGCAGCTTGTTGCAGGGTCCAGATACGCAGTATTTT
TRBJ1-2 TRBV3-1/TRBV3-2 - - CASSNDRYYGYTF TGTGCCAGCAGCAACGACAGGTACTATGGCTACACCTTC
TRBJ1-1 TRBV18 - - CASSGSSMNTEAFF TGTGCCAGCTCCGGGTCTTCGATGAACACTGAAGCTTTCTTT
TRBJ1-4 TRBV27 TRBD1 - CASSLTGTGLEKLFF TGTGCCAGCAGTTTGACCGGGACAGGTCTTGAAAAACTGTTTTTT
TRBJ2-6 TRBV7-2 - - CASSLGGRPLTSRANVLTF TGTGCCAGCAGCTTAGGGGGCAGGCCCTTGACCTCTAGAGCCAACGTCCTGACTTTC
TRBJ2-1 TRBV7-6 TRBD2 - CASSLGTSATNEQFF TGTGCCAGCAGCTTAGGGACTAGCGCGACCAATGAGCAGTTCTTC
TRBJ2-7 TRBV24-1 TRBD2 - CATAPSAGVDYEQYF TGTGCCACCGCCCCCTCGGCGGGAGTGGACTACGAGCAGTACTTC
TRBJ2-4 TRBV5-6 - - CASSLMVARGVKNIQYF TGTGCCAGCAGCTTGATGGTCGCCAGGGGAGTCAAAAACATTCAGTACTTC
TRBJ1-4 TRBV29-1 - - CSAEGGVGEKLFF TGCAGCGCAGAAGGAGGTGTGGGAGAAAAACTGTTTTTT
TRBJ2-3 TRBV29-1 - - CSVPPGWAGTDTQYF TGCAGCGTGCCCCCGGGGTGGGCTGGCACAGATACGCAGTATTTT
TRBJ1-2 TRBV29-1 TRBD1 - CSVGGQGAGFYGYTF TGCAGCGTTGGGGGACAGGGGGCAGGGTTCTATGGCTACACCTTC
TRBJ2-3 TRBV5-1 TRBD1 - CASSPDRGTDTQYF TGCGCCAGCAGCCCGGACAGGGGAACAGATACGCAGTATTTT
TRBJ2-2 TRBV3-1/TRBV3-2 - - CASSQSVGELFF TGTGCCAGCAGCCAGTCGGTGGGGGAGCTGTTTTTT
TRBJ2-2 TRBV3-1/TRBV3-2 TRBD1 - CASSQDQGATGELFF TGTGCCAGCAGCCAAGACCAGGGGGCGACCGGGGAGCTGTTTTTT
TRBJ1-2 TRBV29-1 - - CSVEQGSMRGYTF TGCAGCGTTGAGCAGGGTTCGATGCGAGGCTACACCTTC
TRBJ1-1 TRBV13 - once CASSLGGTPYTEAFF TGTGCCAGCAGCTTAGGAGGGACTCCTTACACTGAAGCTTTCTTT
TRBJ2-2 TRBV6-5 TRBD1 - CASRIRQGNTGELFF TGTGCCAGCAGGATTCGACAGGGTAACACCGGGGAGCTGTTTTTT
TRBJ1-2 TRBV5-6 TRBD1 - CASSLAGTGSNGYTF TGTGCCAGCAGCTTGGCCGGGACAGGGTCAAATGGCTACACCTTC
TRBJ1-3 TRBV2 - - CASRGRQAGNTIYF TGTGCCAGCAGGGGGAGACAAGCTGGAAACACCATATATTTT
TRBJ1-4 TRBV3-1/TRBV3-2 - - CASSQEVGITAEKLFF TGTGCCAGCAGCCAAGAGGTGGGCATCACGGCCGAAAAACTGTTTTTT
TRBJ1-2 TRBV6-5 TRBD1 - CASSSAGTGNYGYTF TGTGCCAGCAGTTCCGCCGGGACAGGGAACTATGGCTACACCTTC
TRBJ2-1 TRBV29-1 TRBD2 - CSVVSSGIINEQFF TGCAGCGTTGTTTCTAGCGGGATCATCAATGAGCAGTTCTTC
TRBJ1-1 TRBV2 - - CASSAGLRVTEAFF TGTGCCAGCAGCGCAGGACTGCGAGTCACTGAAGCTTTCTTT
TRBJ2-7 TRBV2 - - CASRPGSNSYEQYF TGTGCCAGCAGACCCGGGAGTAACTCCTACGAGCAGTACTTC
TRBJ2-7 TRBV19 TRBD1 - CARLINRGWTGGYEQYF TGTGCCCGGCTGATAAATCGAGGATGGACAGGGGGCTACGAGCAGTACTTC
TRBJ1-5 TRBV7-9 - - CASSLVGEAQHF TGTGCCAGCAGCTTAGTTGGGGAGGCCCAGCATTTT
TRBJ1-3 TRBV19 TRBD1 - CASSTQGGGNTIYF TGTGCCAGTAGTACCCAGGGGGGAGGAAACACCATATATTTT
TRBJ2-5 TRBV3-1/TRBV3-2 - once CASSRTLQETQYF TGTGCCAGCAGCCGGACTCTCCAAGAGACCCAGTACTTC
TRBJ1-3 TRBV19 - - CASTRGTGNTIYF TGTGCCAGTACTAGGGGGACTGGAAACACCATATATTTT
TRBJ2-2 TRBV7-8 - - CASSPPWGDTGELFF TGTGCCAGCAGCCCGCCGTGGGGAGACACCGGGGAGCTGTTTTTT
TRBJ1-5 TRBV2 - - CASSGTGGSKPQHF TGTGCCAGCAGTGGAACAGGCGGATCGAAGCCCCAGCATTTT
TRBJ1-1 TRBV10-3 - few CAISETRGAGNTEAFF TGTGCCATCAGTGAGACCAGGGGCGCCGGGAACACTGAAGCTTTCTTT
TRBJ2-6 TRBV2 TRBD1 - CASKGNRGGANVLTF TGTGCCAGCAAGGGGAACAGGGGTGGGGCCAACGTCCTGACTTTC
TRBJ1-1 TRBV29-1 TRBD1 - CSVGDRAGAFF TGCAGCGTTGGGGACAGGGCGGGAGCTTTCTTT
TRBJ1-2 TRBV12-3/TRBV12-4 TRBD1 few CASRFSTGVGYTF TGTGCCAGCAGGTTCTCAACAGGGGTCGGCTACACCTTC